The 11 T cell receptor beta chains below were found in one sample sequenced in a study of CD8+CD57+ T cells in acquired aplastic anemia. For CDR3 and TCR beta VDJ profiling, genomic DNA was the template used. TCRdb re-derived calls from the reads in MiXCR, one entry per CDR3 protein. The table records about 200,000 distinct CDR3 sequences, less than 75% of them present only once. It was patients with CD8+CD57+ cell expansion by flow cytometry who were chosen for sequencing. Sequenced input: sorted CD4+, CD8+, or CD8+CD57+ T cells (not recorded which) from PBMCs. The receptors stem from a human donor with aplastic anemia.

This CDR3 reads CASTQGSGANVLTF. CDR3 DNA sequence: TGTGCCAGCACCCAGGGGTCTGGGGCCAACGTCCTGACTTTC. V and J are TRBV12-3 or TRBV12-4 and TRBJ2-6, with a weak D call TRBD1 (6 bases). V was shortened by 7 bases and J by 1 base, with 8 bases between the two germline ends. The CDR3 extends over 14 amino acids.

The chain joins TRBV7-8 to TRBJ2-5; TRBD2 matches at 8 bases. Matching the DNA end better, TRBJ2-1 makes the J call doubtful. The CDR3 loop spans 14 amino acids. Per the germline V gene, CDR1 is SGHVS and CDR2 is FQNEAQ. CDR3 sequence (DNA): TGTGCCAGCAGCTTAGGGACCATAGCGGGGGAGCAGTTCTTC. Its protein product is CASSLGTIAGEQFF.

The chain carries TRBV9 and TRBJ1-1; 7 nucleotides match TRBD1. V dropped 4 bases and J dropped 10; count of bases not matched to a gene: 16. Germline V CDR1 and CDR2: SGDLS, YYNGEE. The CDR3 loop spans 15 amino acids. This CDR3 is CASSPGGKGGAGAFF. CDR3 coding DNA: TGTGCCAGCAGCCCGGGCGGGAAAGGGGGCGCGGGAGCTTTCTTT.

V is TRBV7-9 and J is TRBJ2-7, with 8 bases identical to TRBD1. Germline V CDR1 and CDR2: SEHNR, FQNEAQ (reference sequence). The junction had 3 bases not matched to a gene; V was cut back by 3 bases and J by 5 bases. CDR3 size: 13 residues. The CDR3, as DNA: TGTGCCAGCAGCTTCCGGACAGGGAACGAGCAGTACTTC. Residues: CASSFRTGNEQYF.

The chain has TRBV10-1 and TRBJ1-2, with D maybe TRBD1 (5 bases). V gave up 4 bases and J gave up 13 bases, with 19 bases separating them. The CDR3 covers 13 residues. Looked up from germline, CDR1 is WNHNN and CDR2 is SYGVQD (reference sequence). CDR3 in amino acids: CASSVFGGSRCTF. The CDR3 DNA sequence: TGCGCCAGCAGTGTTTTTGGGGGTTCTCGCTGCACCTTC.

This clonotype was detected many times. V is TRBV7-3 and J is TRBJ2-7; TRBD1 agrees at 10 bases. J was trimmed by 5 bases and V by 5 bases; bases with no gene match: 6. CDR3 length equals 14 residues. CDR1 is SGHTA and CDR2 is FQGTGA in the germline V gene. This CDR3 is CASSLGQGGNEQYF. The CDR3 coding sequence is TGTGCCAGCAGCCTCGGACAGGGGGGCAACGAGCAGTACTTC.

In its sample, this clonotype was seen a few times. The rearrangement joins TRBV7-2 to TRBJ2-5; 8 nucleotides align to TRBD2. CDR1 is SGHTA and CDR2 is FQGNSA in the germline V gene. The CDR3 is 14 amino acids. J lost 4 bases, V lost 6 bases, and 7 bases had no gene match. Written as DNA, the CDR3 is TGTGCCAGCAGGCTCGGGGGGGGACGAGAGACCCAGTACTTC. It translates to CASRLGGGRETQYF. The full variable domain, with the rest looked up from reference TRBV7-2 and TRBJ2-5, is GAGVSQSPSNKVTEKGKDVELRCDPISGHTALYWYRQSLGQGLEFLIYFQGNSAPDKSGLPSDRFSAERTGGSVSTLTIQRTQQEDSAVYLCASRLGGGRETQYFGPGTRLLVL.

This clonotype was detected only once. The chain uses TRBV20-1 and TRBJ1-5; TRBD1 matches 7 bases. The CDR3 contains 15 residues. J was trimmed by 4 bases and V by 6 bases; bases with no gene match: 12. Germline assignment: CDR1 DFQATT and CDR2 SNEGSKA (reference sequence). The CDR3 DNA reads TGCAGTGCCCGTACAGGGGCGGTCAGTAATCAGCCCCAGCATTTT. Translated: CSARTGAVSNQPQHF.

The chain carries TRBV7-3 and TRBJ2-1; 11 positions match TRBD1. The CDR3 is 14 residues long. Germline lookup yields CDR1 SGHTA and CDR2 FQGTGA. V trimming: 5 bases; J trimming: 9 bases; junction bases outside the gene matches: 6. CDR3 sequence reads: CASSSGQGASEQFF. As DNA, the CDR3 is TGTGCCAGCAGCAGCGGACAGGGGGCAAGTGAGCAGTTCTTC.

This rearrangement joins TRBV29-1 to TRBJ1-1; maybe TRBD1 (5 bases). Per germline, CDR1 SQVTM and CDR2 ANQGSEA. This CDR3 has 13 residues. Trimming took off 5 bases at V and 1 base at J, with 11 bases between the two ends. Written as DNA, the CDR3 is TGCAGCGTTTCAGCTACAGGGAACACTGAAGCTTTCTTT. This gives the protein CSVSATGNTEAFF.

The chain carries TRBV2 and TRBJ2-7, with 7 bases aligning to TRBD2. The CDR3 runs 13 residues. V trimming: 6 bases; J trimming: 0 bases; junction bases outside the gene matches: 2. The V gene's germline CDR1 is SNHLY and CDR2 FYNNEI. CDR3 sequence reads: CASRREPSYEQYF. The CDR3 DNA sequence: TGTGCCAGCAGGCGGGAGCCCTCCTACGAGCAGTACTTC.